The following is a TCR beta chain sequence with its context. Antigen unknown. Regarding treatment: 15 to 20 received Ad26.COV2.S at low or high dose, single or two shots; about five received placebo; per-sample allocation not given. The study sampled participants on day 63 after the first vaccine or placebo injection. An Ad26 vector that expressed Wuhan-strain SARS-CoV-2 spike constituted the vaccine. This record comes from a study of Ad26.COV2.S vaccination and SARS-CoV-2 variants. Study-level points and caveats: Breadth of non-spike TCRs did not differ between vaccinees and placebo recipients.

This table comes from immunoSEQ multiplex PCR, and its TCRdb copy is limited to in-frame clones, with some not included. The repertoire holds some 520,000 clones, with around nine tenths as singletons. CDR1 is LGHDT, CDR2 YNNKEL, per germline (reference sequence). V was pared by 2 bases and J by 0 bases, with 4 bases between. CDR3 length: 13 residues. Here the sequenced sample was peripheral blood, taken in a trial of Ad26.COV2.S vaccine versus placebo. The chain couples TRBV3-1 (or the pseudogene TRBV3-2) to TRBJ1-1; no firm D call. The receptor comes from a person between 18 and 60 years old who received the Ad26.COV2.S COVID-19 vaccine or a placebo. CDR3 in DNA: TGTGCCAGCAGCCAACAAGTGAACACTGAAGCTTTCTTT. Its translation: CASSQQVNTEAFF.